A single sample is the source of the 30 T cell receptor beta chains below, sequenced in a study of blood T cell repertoires in COVID-19. Libraries were prepared by immunoSEQ multiplex PCR; TCRdb keeps only in-frame clonotypes and omits some of them. This table holds about 220,000 clones, more than 65% found once. The sequencing sample was made of peripheral blood. The receptor source for this set is a man aged 45 to 65 with active or convalescent COVID-19.

V usage is TRBV7-9 and J usage is TRBJ1-6, with D perhaps matching TRBD1 (6 bases). The CDR3 totals 15 residues. Looked up from germline, CDR1 is SEHNR and CDR2 is FQNEAQ (reference sequence). The germline V and J ends were trimmed by 5 bases and 9 bases, with 17 bases remaining between them. The CDR3 DNA reads as TGTGCCAGCAGCCAGGACAGTTTGGGAGTTTCACCCCTCCACTTT. Protein product: CASSQDSLGVSPLHF.

The J gene is TRBJ2-1, the V gene TRBV4-3; 8 nucleotides line up with TRBD2. The CDR3 consists of 18 residues. In germline, CDR1 is LGHNA, CDR2 YSLEER. J was trimmed by 4 bases and V by 0 bases; bases with no gene match: 11. The DNA for the CDR3 is TGCGCCAGCAGCCAAGATATAGCGGGGAACCGGGGTTACAATGAGCAGTTCTTC. Its protein is CASSQDIAGNRGYNEQFF.

This sequence joins TRBV29-1 and TRBJ1-1; D is unclear. This CDR3 has 13 residues. CDR1 SQVTM and CDR2 ANQGSEA come from the germline V gene. The V and J ends lost 7 bases and 0 bases respectively, with 12 bases between them. CDR3 residues: CSASGSMNTEAFF. The CDR3 DNA is TGCAGCGCCTCGGGGTCCATGAACACTGAAGCTTTCTTT.

The chain recombines TRBV10-2 with TRBJ2-2, with D unclear. This CDR3 is 14 amino acids long. Germline CDR1 reads WSHSY; CDR2 reads SAAADI. Trimming took off 2 bases at V and 2 bases at J, with 6 bases between the two ends. CDR3 DNA sequence: TGCGCCAGCAGTGAGGTGCTAAACACCGGGGAGCTGTTTTTT. It is translated as CASSEVLNTGELFF.

The chain couples TRBV10-3 to TRBJ2-7; 10 bases are a match to TRBD2. The V gene end was trimmed by 5 bases and the J gene end by 2 bases; junction bases not matched to a gene: 6. This CDR3 region has 15 residues. The germline V gene encodes CDR1 ENHRY and CDR2 SYGVKD. This CDR3 is CAISQLAGPAYEQYF. CDR3 in DNA: TGTGCCATCAGTCAACTAGCGGGACCTGCCTACGAGCAGTACTTC.

This clone was seen more than once but under ten times. The chain uses TRBV28 and TRBJ1-1, with D unresolved. This CDR3 spans 14 amino acids. V was pared by 4 bases and J by 2 bases, with 11 bases between. The germline V gene encodes CDR1 MDHEN and CDR2 SYDVKM. The CDR3 loop reads CASSSPGYNTEAFF. CDR3 nucleotides: TGTGCCAGCAGTTCTCCGGGATATAACACTGAAGCTTTCTTT.

The chain employs TRBV18 and TRBJ1-1; 9 bases are shared with TRBD1. The CDR3 is 15 residues long. V dropped 0 bases and J dropped 11; count of bases not matched to a gene: 10. The germline CDR1 and CDR2 sequences are KGHSH and LQKENI. The CDR3 DNA sequence: TGTGCCAGCTCACCACCGTCACAACTCGGGACAGGGGCTTTCTTT. Amino acids: CASSPPSQLGTGAFF.

The V and J genes are TRBV2 and TRBJ1-4; TRBD1 aligns across 7 bases. Trimming removed 6 bases from V and 13 bases from J; junction bases left unmatched: 14. The CDR3 consists of 14 residues. CDR1 is SNHLY and CDR2 is FYNNEI in the germline V gene. CDR3 region: CASSPTGSLLGLFF. For the CDR3, the DNA is TGTGCCAGCAGCCCGACAGGGAGCCTATTGGGACTGTTTTTT. Combining the CDR3 with reference TRBV2 and TRBJ1-4 gives the whole variable domain EPEVTQTPSHQVTQMGQEVILRCVPISNHLYFYWYRQILGQKVEFLVSFYNNEISEKSEIFDDQFSVERPDGSNFTLKIRSTKLEDSAMYFCASSPTGSLLGLFFGSGTQLSVL.

V usage is TRBV7-9 and J usage is TRBJ1-4; D is undetermined. The germline V gene has CDR1 SEHNR and CDR2 FQNEAQ (reference sequence). V lost 5 bases and J 8 bases, leaving 15 bases between the germline ends. The CDR3 length is 14 residues. In DNA form, the CDR3 reads TGTGCCAGCAGCCAAACCCTGGCTTGGGAAAAACTGTTTTTT. Translating it yields CASSQTLAWEKLFF.

The chain uses TRBV5-5 and TRBJ1-5; D perhaps matches TRBD1 (6 bases). The ends were cut back, 1 base at V and 0 bases at J, with 14 bases in the middle. The germline V gene encodes CDR1 SGHKS and CDR2 YYEKEE (reference sequence). The CDR3 spans 17 residues. Here the CDR3 reads CASSLIPSGASNQPQHF. CDR3 coding DNA: TGTGCCAGCAGCTTGATTCCATCAGGGGCTAGCAATCAGCCCCAGCATTTT.

The genes are TRBV19 and TRBJ2-1, with TRBD2 matching over 8 bases. CDR3 length: 14 residues. The J segment lost 9 bases and the V segment lost 3 bases, leaving 7 bases of the junction unmatched. CDR1 LNHDA and CDR2 SQIVND come from the germline V gene (reference sequence). The CDR3 is CASSILGRAGEQFF. In DNA form, the CDR3 reads TGTGCCAGTAGTATTCTCGGGAGGGCCGGTGAGCAGTTCTTC.

The chain couples TRBV28 to TRBJ2-7; D remains ambiguous. Germline assignment: CDR1 MDHEN and CDR2 SYDVKM. V was shortened by 5 bases and J by 10 bases, with 24 bases between the two germline ends. The CDR3 covers 15 residues. The CDR3 here is CASSPGEVSLRRQYF. As DNA, the CDR3 is TGTGCCAGCAGTCCCGGTGAGGTTAGTCTTAGGCGTCAGTACTTC.

This chain connects TRBV7-9 to TRBJ2-1, with 8 bases matching TRBD2. Germline loops: CDR1 SEHNR, CDR2 FQNEAQ (reference sequence). V shed 7 bases and J 2 bases; nucleotides not matched to a gene: 1. There are 13 residues in the CDR3. The CDR3, as DNA: TGTGCCAGCAAAGCGGGAGCCTACAATGAGCAGTTCTTC. Protein sequence: CASKAGAYNEQFF.

The chain employs TRBV27 and TRBJ2-7; 8 bases agree with TRBD2. The CDR3 consists of 17 residues. Germline-derived CDR1 and CDR2 are MNHEY and SMNVEV (reference sequence). V shed 2 bases, J shed 4 bases, and the junction held 13 bases outside the gene matches. Here the CDR3 reads CASSLRVRAGVPYEQYF. The CDR3 DNA is TGTGCCAGCAGTTTACGAGTCCGAGCGGGAGTACCGTACGAGCAGTACTTC.

The gene calls are TRBV10-2 and TRBJ2-2; 7 bases are shared with TRBD1. The V gene end was trimmed by 3 bases and the J gene end by 8 bases; junction bases not matched to a gene: 9. The germline V gene has CDR1 WSHSY and CDR2 SAAADI. CDR3 length: 15 amino acids. Here the CDR3 reads CASSDPQGVEGELFF. The CDR3 nucleotides are TGCGCCAGCAGTGATCCCCAGGGGGTGGAGGGGGAGCTGTTTTTT.

This chain joins TRBV7-2 and TRBJ1-1, with D possibly matching TRBD1 (6 bases). The CDR3 runs to 15 residues. Deletions cut 2 bases from V and 4 bases from J, with 14 bases between. Germline loops: CDR1 SGHTA, CDR2 FQGNSA. CDR3 region: CASSLITGRATEAFF. CDR3 DNA sequence: TGTGCCAGCAGCTTAATAACAGGGCGCGCCACTGAAGCTTTCTTT.

The chain is built from TRBV5-6 and TRBJ1-3; D not resolved. Germline V lookup: CDR1 SGHDT, CDR2 YYEEEE. This CDR3 contains 13 residues. Trimming shortened V by 4 bases and J by 0 bases, and 5 bases separated the two germline ends. The CDR3 coding sequence is TGTGCCAGCAGCCCCTCCTCTGGAAACACCATATATTTT. Protein sequence: CASSPSSGNTIYF.

V gene TRBV27 combines with J gene TRBJ1-1, with 8 bases matching TRBD1. The CDR3 extends over 14 amino acids. V lost 4 bases to trimming and J lost 4 bases; unmatched junction nucleotides: 5. Germline V gene data show CDR1 as MNHEY and CDR2 as SMNVEV (reference sequence). CDR3 bases: TGTGCCAGCAGTTCGGGACAGGCCCTCACTGAAGCTTTCTTT. Protein sequence: CASSSGQALTEAFF.

V and J are TRBV3-1 (or the pseudogene TRBV3-2) and TRBJ1-2; the D is unclear. Trimming took 1 base from V and 5 from J, leaving 8 bases between them. Germline V lookup: CDR1 LGHDT, CDR2 YNNKEL (reference sequence). CDR3 length: 13 residues. The CDR3 DNA reads TGTGCCAGCAGCCAAGCACCGGGGTATGGCTACACCTTC. Its protein product is CASSQAPGYGYTF.

This clone was counted a few times. The chain is built from TRBV11-2 and TRBJ2-6; D may be TRBD1 (5 bases). This CDR3 is 15 amino acids long. The V end was cut by 5 bases, the J end by 0 bases, with 8 bases between. Looked up from germline, CDR1 is SGHAT and CDR2 is FQNNGV. CDR3: CASSPQVSGANVLTF. The DNA of the CDR3 is TGTGCCAGCAGCCCACAGGTCTCTGGGGCCAACGTCCTGACTTTC. Based on the CDR3 plus reference TRBV11-2 and TRBJ2-6, the full variable domain is EAGVAQSPRYKIIEKRQSVAFWCNPISGHATLYWYQQILGQGPKLLIQFQNNGVVDDSQLPKDRFSAERLKGVDSTLKIQPAKLEDSAVYLCASSPQVSGANVLTFGAGSRLTVL.

The rearrangement links TRBV27 to TRBJ1-2, with D maybe TRBD1 (6 bases). Trimming removed 5 bases from V and 4 bases from J, with 11 bases in between. The CDR3 has 13 amino acids. Germline V gene data show CDR1 as MNHEY and CDR2 as SMNVEV (reference sequence). CDR3 nucleotides: TGTGCCAGCAGTGCCACAGGGCCCTATGGCTACACCTTC. This translates into CASSATGPYGYTF.

The chain has TRBV29-1 and TRBJ1-1, with TRBD1 identical over 8 bases. Trimming removed 7 bases from V and 1 base from J; junction bases left unmatched: 5. The CDR3 is made up of 13 amino acids. The germline V gene encodes CDR1 SQVTM and CDR2 ANQGSEA. Here the CDR3 reads CSAPTGANTEAFF. CDR3 sequence (DNA): TGCAGCGCTCCGACAGGGGCGAACACTGAAGCTTTCTTT.

This clone was counted a single time. The chain joins TRBV19 to TRBJ2-5, with a possible D match to TRBD2 (6 bases). The V and J ends lost 10 bases and 7 bases respectively, with 13 bases between them. The CDR3 contains 11 residues. Germline V lookup: CDR1 LNHDA, CDR2 SQIVND (reference sequence). The CDR3 DNA is TGTGCCACCGGACGGGGGAGGACCCAGTACTTC. Translating it yields CATGRGRTQYF. The complete variable domain, with remaining parts taken from reference TRBV19 and TRBJ2-5, reads DGGITQSPKYLFRKEGQNVTLSCEQNLNHDAMYWYRQDPGQGLRLIYYSQIVNDFQKGDIAEGYSVSREKKESFPLTVTSAQKNPTAFYLCATGRGRTQYFGPGTRLLVL.

The rearrangement links TRBV29-1 to TRBJ2-3, with a tentative D call TRBD1 (6 bases). The V gene lost 7 bases and the J gene lost 2 bases, with 13 bases spanning the gap. Germline V gene sequence: CDR1 SQVTM, CDR2 ANQGSEA. There are 13 residues in the CDR3. CDR3 sequence (DNA): TGCAGCGCGGACAGATACTTCACAGATACGCAGTATTTT. It is translated as CSADRYFTDTQYF.

V is TRBV2 and J is TRBJ2-7; TRBD2 agrees at 7 bases. From germline, CDR1 is SNHLY and CDR2 FYNNEI. The CDR3 runs to 12 residues. Trimming took 4 bases from V and 6 from J; bases not matched to a gene: 3. CDR3 amino acids: CASSGLAPEQYF. CDR3 DNA sequence: TGTGCCAGCAGTGGACTAGCCCCCGAGCAGTACTTC.

The chain links TRBV10-3 to TRBJ2-2, with 13 bases that match TRBD2. This CDR3 spans 15 amino acids. Germline assignment: CDR1 ENHRY and CDR2 SYGVKD. Trimming at V came to 6 bases and at J to 4 bases, leaving 2 bases not matched to a gene. The CDR3 sequence: CAIRGTSGATGELFF. CDR3 nucleotide sequence: TGTGCCATCAGGGGGACTAGCGGGGCCACCGGGGAGCTGTTTTTT.

CDR3 residues: CASSARTGWETQYF. The CDR3 DNA sequence: TGTGCCAGCAGCGCACGGACAGGTTGGGAGACCCAGTACTTC. The rearrangement joins TRBV13 to TRBJ2-5; 7 bases agree with TRBD1. V trimming: 5 bases; J trimming: 5 bases; junction bases outside the gene matches: 8. Germline-derived CDR1 and CDR2 are PRHDT and FYEKMQ (reference sequence). CDR3 length: 14 residues.

The V gene is TRBV2, the J gene TRBJ2-3; TRBD2 aligns across 7 bases. Germline lookup yields CDR1 SNHLY and CDR2 FYNNEI. The CDR3 runs to 15 residues. With 6 bases clipped from V and 1 base from J, the junction kept 7 bases outside the gene matches. The CDR3 sequence is CASRKQSGGTDTQYF. The CDR3 DNA reads as TGTGCCAGCAGGAAGCAAAGCGGGGGCACAGATACGCAGTATTTT.

The chain recombines TRBV2 with TRBJ1-4, with 9 bases fitting TRBD1. V was clipped by 7 bases and J by 3 bases; unmatched bases: 3. Germline values: CDR1 SNHLY, CDR2 FYNNEI. The CDR3 consists of 14 residues. This CDR3 is CASTRDRANEKLFF. The CDR3 coding sequence is TGTGCCAGCACCAGGGACAGGGCTAATGAAAAACTGTTTTTT.

V is TRBV27 and J is TRBJ2-7; TRBD2 agrees at 12 bases. The junction had 3 bases not matched to a gene; V was cut back by 3 bases and J by 3 bases. CDR3 length: 15 residues. Germline CDR1 MNHEY, CDR2 SMNVEV (reference sequence). CDR3 residues: CASSLTSGSYYEQYF. CDR3 nucleotides: TGTGCCAGCAGTTTGACTAGCGGGAGTTACTACGAGCAGTACTTC.